The 23 T cell receptor beta chains in this list originate from one sample, sequenced in a study of blood T cell repertoires in COVID-19. The table came from immunoSEQ multiplex PCR; TCRdb's copy has only in-frame clones and leaves some out. Of about 100,000 clones in the sample, 65% to 80% were seen once. Sequencing was performed on peripheral blood. The receptors were gathered from a man in his 70s with active or convalescent COVID-19.

The rearrangement links TRBV5-1 to TRBJ1-1, with D uncertain. This CDR3 is 14 amino acids long. From germline, CDR1 is SGHRS and CDR2 YFSETQ. Trimming pared 6 bases from V and 1 base from J, leaving 13 bases between. The CDR3 region has the DNA TGCGCCAGCAACCCGGCCGGGAAGAACACTGAAGCTTTCTTT. Translation: CASNPAGKNTEAFF.

There are a few counts of this clone. V and J are TRBV6-5 and TRBJ1-2, with D possibly matching TRBD1 (5 bases). V gave up 7 bases and J gave up 4 bases, with 10 bases separating them. The CDR3 spans 12 residues. Germline V gives CDR1 MNHEY, CDR2 SVGAGI. The CDR3, as DNA: TGTGCCAGCAACAGGCAGTTCTATGGCTACACCTTC. Its protein is CASNRQFYGYTF.

The chain carries TRBV14 and TRBJ1-3; possibly TRBD1 for D (6 bases). Germline loops: CDR1 SGHDN, CDR2 FVKESK. Trimming took off 4 bases at V and 4 bases at J, with 14 bases between the two ends. The CDR3 runs to 15 residues. The CDR3 protein is CASSPLGTRGNTIYF. In DNA form, the CDR3 reads TGTGCCAGCAGCCCCTTAGGGACAAGAGGAAACACCATATATTTT.

The chain carries TRBV19 and TRBJ1-2; D may be TRBD1 (5 bases). Germline V gives CDR1 LNHDA, CDR2 SQIVND (reference sequence). This CDR3 is built from 15 residues. V shed 5 bases and J shed 4 bases, with 17 bases lying between them. CDR3 sequence reads: CASSEVLSGVYGYTF. Written as DNA, the CDR3 is TGTGCCAGTAGTGAGGTCTTGTCGGGGGTCTATGGCTACACCTTC.

This sequence joins TRBV5-1 and TRBJ2-5; tentatively, D is TRBD1 (6 bases). The CDR3 contains 15 residues. With 2 bases removed from V and 3 bases from J, the gap between germline ends came to 14 bases. Germline V gene lookup returns CDR1 SGHRS and CDR2 YFSETQ. In nucleotides, the CDR3 is TGCGCCAGCAGCTTCCCCGGGGCAGGGGAAGAGACCCAGTACTTC. Translated, it gives CASSFPGAGEETQYF. Filled out from reference TRBV5-1 and TRBJ2-5, the complete variable domain reads KAGVTQTPRYLIKTRGQQVTLSCSPISGHRSVSWYQQTPGQGLQFLFEYFSETQRNKGNFPGRFSGRQFSNSRSEMNVSTLELGDSALYLCASSFPGAGEETQYFGPGTRLLVL.

The J gene is TRBJ2-7, the V gene TRBV10-1; tentatively, D is TRBD2 (5 bases). The V end lost 3 bases, the J end lost 5 bases, and 14 bases lay between the germline ends. The CDR3 length is 14 residues. CDR1 and CDR2 from the germline V gene are WNHNN and SYGVQD (reference sequence). CDR3 region: CASSEDGVAHEQYF. CDR3 DNA sequence: TGCGCCAGCAGTGAAGACGGGGTCGCCCACGAGCAGTACTTC.

The CDR3 sequence: CASSPPGQRGLRDEQFF. The CDR3, as DNA: TGTGCCAGCTCACCACCTGGCCAGAGGGGGTTGCGGGATGAGCAGTTCTTC. The J gene is TRBJ2-1, the V gene TRBV18, with D possibly TRBD1 on 6 matching bases. Between the trimmed V and J ends, which lost 0 bases and 8 bases, there was a span of 20 bases. The CDR3 consists of 17 residues. Germline V gives CDR1 KGHSH, CDR2 LQKENI.

This rearrangement joins TRBV30 to TRBJ1-2; perhaps TRBD1 as D (6 bases). V lost 3 bases to trimming and J lost 4 bases, with 18 bases between them. There are 15 residues in the CDR3. Germline values: CDR1 GTSNPN, CDR2 SVGIG (reference sequence). CDR3 in DNA: TGTGCCTGGAGGGCGCCGGGGGGCTCGGGCTATGGCTACACCTTC. Protein: CAWRAPGGSGYGYTF.

The rearrangement uses TRBV18 and TRBJ2-7, with D possibly being TRBD2 (6 bases). V lost 0 bases to trimming and J lost 5 bases, with 17 bases between them. The CDR3 runs 16 residues. Germline CDR1 reads KGHSH; CDR2 reads LQKENI. CDR3: CASSPPGRGYGDEQYF. CDR3 DNA: TGTGCCAGCTCACCACCGGGGCGGGGCTACGGGGACGAGCAGTACTTC.

This clone has a handful of counts. The rearrangement uses TRBV3-1 (or the pseudogene TRBV3-2) and TRBJ1-2; 10 bases are a match to TRBD1. CDR1 and CDR2 (germline): LGHDT, YNNKEL (reference sequence). Trimming at V came to 0 bases and at J to 5 bases, leaving 6 bases not matched to a gene. The CDR3 contains 16 residues. CDR3 residues: CASSQDRGTGVYGYTF. CDR3 in DNA: TGTGCCAGCAGCCAAGATCGCGGGACAGGGGTATATGGCTACACCTTC.

V gene TRBV3-1 (or the pseudogene TRBV3-2) combines with J gene TRBJ1-3; perhaps TRBD1 as D (6 bases). V lost 4 bases, J lost 0 bases, and 16 bases lay in between. The length of the CDR3 is 17 residues. Germline-derived CDR1 and CDR2 are LGHDT and YNNKEL (reference sequence). DNA for the CDR3: TGTGCCAGCAGCCCCTATTGGACAGTCCCCTCTGGAAACACCATATATTTT. Protein sequence: CASSPYWTVPSGNTIYF.

The V gene is TRBV19, the J gene TRBJ2-7, with D hard to call. The CDR3 sequence is 15 residues long. V was trimmed by 1 base and J by 3 bases, leaving 13 bases between them. Germline CDR1 reads LNHDA; CDR2 reads SQIVND (reference sequence). Here the CDR3 DNA reads TGTGCCAGTAGTATAGCGTCAGGCTCCATCTACGAGCAGTACTTC. It codes for CASSIASGSIYEQYF.

The genes are TRBV7-9 and TRBJ2-3; 10 bases align to TRBD2. V shed 5 bases and J 2 bases; nucleotides not matched to a gene: 10. Per the germline V gene, CDR1 is SEHNR and CDR2 is FQNEAQ (reference sequence). This CDR3 contains 17 residues. The CDR3 bases are TGTGCCAGCAGCGCCCTAGCGGGAGCAAAGGACACAGATACGCAGTATTTT. Protein: CASSALAGAKDTDTQYF.

The V and J genes are TRBV19 and TRBJ1-1; 9 bases match TRBD1. Germline-derived CDR1 and CDR2 are LNHDA and SQIVND (reference sequence). Trimming removed 1 base from V and 4 bases from J; junction bases left unmatched: 4. The CDR3 runs 15 residues. This CDR3 reads CASSIGRQGVTEAFF. CDR3 sequence (DNA): TGTGCCAGTAGTATAGGGCGACAGGGGGTCACTGAAGCTTTCTTT. Variable domain in full (rest from reference TRBV19 and TRBJ1-1): DGGITQSPKYLFRKEGQNVTLSCEQNLNHDAMYWYRQDPGQGLRLIYYSQIVNDFQKGDIAEGYSVSREKKESFPLTVTSAQKNPTAFYLCASSIGRQGVTEAFFGQGTRLTVV.

Only one count was recorded for this clone. This same CDR3 is encoded by further DNA sequences in the sample. The chain joins TRBV6-5 to TRBJ2-2; TRBD1 matches 7 bases. V was clipped by 6 bases and J by 0 bases; unmatched bases: 4. The CDR3 contains 15 residues. CDR1 and CDR2 from the germline V gene are MNHEY and SVGAGI. CDR3 in amino acids: CASRAGTANTGELFF. Here the CDR3 DNA reads TGTGCCAGCAGAGCCGGGACAGCGAACACCGGGGAGCTGTTTTTT.

V usage is TRBV10-2 and J usage is TRBJ2-1, with 7 bases lining up with TRBD2. The CDR3 is 16 amino acids. Trimming cost V 6 bases and J 6 bases; bases outside gene matches: 14. The germline V gene has CDR1 WSHSY and CDR2 SAAADI. The CDR3 loop is CASRGRLASDFNEQFF. CDR3 sequence (DNA): TGCGCCAGCAGGGGGAGACTAGCATCGGACTTCAATGAGCAGTTCTTC.

This clone was detected once. The J gene is TRBJ2-7, the V gene TRBV6-5; a possible D gene is TRBD2 (5 bases). V was pared by 5 bases and J by 9 bases, with 11 bases between. The germline gives CDR1 MNHEY, CDR2 SVGAGI. This CDR3 comprises 11 residues. The CDR3 nucleotides read TGTGCCAGCAGTACACAGAGCGGGCAGTACTTC. It yields the protein CASSTQSGQYF.

This clone appeared once. The chain links TRBV5-4 to TRBJ1-4, with a weak D call TRBD1 (5 bases). V was pared by 0 bases and J by 8 bases, with 8 bases between. The CDR3 spans 13 residues. Germline CDR1 reads SGHNT; CDR2 reads YYREEE (reference sequence). CDR3 sequence reads: CASSLGREEKLFF. The CDR3 DNA reads as TGTGCCAGCAGCTTGGGCAGGGAAGAAAAACTGTTTTTT.

The chain links TRBV27 to TRBJ1-6; D is unclear. This CDR3 is 15 amino acids long. In germline, CDR1 is MNHEY, CDR2 SMNVEV (reference sequence). V lost 6 bases to trimming and J lost 2 bases, with 11 bases between them. The CDR3 region is CASSERSPYNSPLHF. CDR3 nucleotide sequence: TGTGCCAGCAGCGAGAGAAGCCCCTATAATTCACCCCTCCACTTT.

The chain uses TRBV3-1 (or the pseudogene TRBV3-2) and TRBJ2-1, with 8 bases lining up with TRBD1. After removal of 2 bases from V and 6 bases from J, the junction contained 12 bases not matched to a gene. The CDR3 contains 17 residues. Germline values: CDR1 LGHDT, CDR2 YNNKEL (reference sequence). CDR3 sequence (DNA): TGTGCCAGCAGCCAACCTTATGTCAGGGGGCACATCAATGAGCAGTTCTTC. Amino acids: CASSQPYVRGHINEQFF.

The count of this clone is one. The gene calls are TRBV30 and TRBJ1-1, with 7 nucleotides matching TRBD1. CDR3 length equals 13 residues. Germline V gene lookup returns CDR1 GTSNPN and CDR2 SVGIG (reference sequence). V lost 3 bases to trimming and J lost 3 bases; unmatched junction nucleotides: 4. In nucleotides, the CDR3 is TGTGCCTGGAGCCGGGACAGCCACACTGAAGCTTTCTTT. Encoded protein: CAWSRDSHTEAFF.

The genes are TRBV2 and TRBJ2-1; tentative D call: TRBD1 (5 bases). With 3 bases removed from V and 6 bases from J, the gap between germline ends came to 9 bases. The V gene's germline CDR1 is SNHLY and CDR2 FYNNEI. The CDR3 totals 13 residues. The CDR3: CASSDPGLNEQFF. The CDR3, as DNA: TGTGCCAGCAGTGACCCAGGGCTCAATGAGCAGTTCTTC.

V gene TRBV3-1 (or the pseudogene TRBV3-2) combines with J gene TRBJ1-6; 9 nucleotides match TRBD1. CDR3 length: 16 residues. V lost 4 bases, J lost 4 bases, and 5 bases stayed unmatched. Germline-derived CDR1 and CDR2 are LGHDT and YNNKEL (reference sequence). This CDR3 is CASSLWTGAYNSPLHF. The DNA for the CDR3 is TGTGCCAGCAGCCTATGGACAGGGGCTTATAATTCACCCCTCCACTTT.